The rows below give T cell receptor beta chains drawn from one sample of a study of OX40 agonist ivuxolimab in advanced cancers. Using immunoSEQ multiplex PCR, the repertoire was profiled, and TCRdb retains in-frame clones only, with some absent. The repertoire holds approximately 99,000 clones, with roughly nine tenths as singletons. Specimen: CD4+ or CD8+ T cells sorted from blood, collected in a trial of the OX40 agonist ivuxolimab. The receptors shown here come from an adult with an advanced solid tumor such as melanoma, head and neck, liver or kidney cancer. Each CDR3 is given without its conserved first and last residue.

14 TRBV5-1 ASSRLAGGLRYEQY
11 TRBV9 ASSVDGTYEQY
14 TRBV27 ASRRGTSGSYNEQF
12 TRBV6-5 ASSRTARGQEQY
13 TRBV5-1 ASSLFGGTNTEAF
13 TRBV10-3 AISDRAAKGNEQF
15 TRBV7-2 ASSPGGQGGSKNIQY
15 TRBV7-3 ASSFGPEQSGYYGYT
11 TRBV9 ASSEGAEETQY
12 TRBV7-9 ASSSDQGGEKLF
15 TRBV10-3 AISPLAGGPPTGELF
15 TRBV30 AWKLGVVGGSYNEQF